This T cell receptor beta chain was sequenced in a study of T-cell memory formation after mild COVID-19. Study details: TCR clusters largely stayed donor specific.

Libraries for TCRalpha and TCRbeta carried sample barcodes and unique molecular identifiers via 5'RACE. TCRdb reanalysed the 5' RACE reads using MiXCR and keeps one entry per CDR3 protein. The sample contains 470,000 or so distinct CDR3 sequences, roughly 18% of which appear only once. Study results and limitations: A second wave expanding day 15 to 37 was CD4+-biased; contracting clones were balanced. CD4+ contracting clones lay mainly in CM and EM, CD8+ ones in EMRA.

There are a few counts of this clonotype. Its antigen is unidentified. The clonotype originates from an adult woman who had mild COVID-19 (a few samples of this study predate the infection). Cell type and time point are not known. Sequencing was done on a sample of PBMCs or a T cell subset sorted from them (not recorded which).

For the CDR3, the DNA is TGCGCCAGCAGCCAAGGCTGGGGACAGAGCTACGAGCAGTACTTC. This translates into CASSQGWGQSYEQYF. The chain uses TRBV4-1 and TRBJ2-7; 7 positions match TRBD1. The V and J ends lost 1 base and 3 bases, in that order; junction bases with no gene match: 6. The length of the CDR3 is 15 residues. Germline values: CDR1 MGHRA, CDR2 YSYEKL.